One sample yielded the 9 T cell receptor beta chains listed below, sequenced in a study of blood T cell repertoires in COVID-19. The repertoire was sequenced with immunoSEQ multiplex PCR; TCRdb's copy has only in-frame clones and lacks some. The sample lists 180,000 or so clones, about 88% seen once, with 0.99% in the top ten. Specimen: peripheral blood. The source of these receptors is a man between 18 and 35 years old with acute or convalescent COVID-19.

The chain combines TRBV5-1 with TRBJ1-2, with D possibly matching TRBD1 (6 bases). Germline CDR1 is SGHRS and CDR2 is YFSETQ. Trimming took off 1 base at V and 1 base at J, with 11 bases between the two ends. The CDR3 is made up of 15 amino acids. The CDR3 sequence is CASSLQGPVNYGYTF. CDR3 nucleotide sequence: TGCGCCAGCAGCTTGCAGGGGCCAGTTAACTATGGCTACACCTTC.

The V call is TRBV24-1, the J call TRBJ2-2; 7 bases agree with TRBD1. Per germline, CDR1 KGHDR and CDR2 SFDVKD. With V trimmed by 8 bases and J by 3 bases, 11 bases remained unmatched. The CDR3 is 16 amino acids. The CDR3 coding sequence is TGTGCCACCACTAAACTCAAGGGACAGCACACCGGGGAGCTGTTTTTT. It specifies CATTKLKGQHTGELFF.

The rearrangement links TRBV18 to TRBJ2-3, with TRBD2 matching over 11 bases. Trimming took 6 bases from V and 0 from J; bases not matched to a gene: 8. CDR1 is KGHSH and CDR2 is LQKENI in the germline V gene. The CDR3 sequence is 17 residues long. The CDR3 protein is CASSLGTSGPSTDTQYF. CDR3 sequence (DNA): TGTGCCAGCTCCCTTGGGACTAGCGGCCCGAGCACAGATACGCAGTATTTT.

This clone was observed a few times. V gene TRBV27 combines with J gene TRBJ1-6; the D gene is possibly TRBD1 (6 bases). Trimming stripped 3 bases from V and 4 bases from J, with 10 bases between. The CDR3 totals 15 residues. Germline V lookup: CDR1 MNHEY, CDR2 SMNVEV (reference sequence). The CDR3: CASSLKDSYNSPLHF. CDR3 in DNA: TGTGCCAGCAGTTTGAAGGACAGTTATAATTCACCCCTCCACTTT.

The chain combines TRBV5-1 with TRBJ2-3, with a possible D match to TRBD1 (6 bases). Germline V CDR1 and CDR2: SGHRS, YFSETQ. This CDR3 has 13 residues. Deletions cut 7 bases from V and 0 bases from J, with 9 bases between. The CDR3 nucleotides read TGCGCCAGCCGAGGACAGAGCACAGATACGCAGTATTTT. Its protein product is CASRGQSTDTQYF.

Written as DNA, the CDR3 is TGCGCCAGCAGCCAGCAAGACAGGGCGGATCAGCCCCAGCATTTT. Its translation: CASSQQDRADQPQHF. The chain uses TRBV4-1 and TRBJ1-5, with 7 bases that match TRBD1. Germline V CDR1 and CDR2: MGHRA, YSYEKL. With V trimmed by 3 bases and J by 5 bases, 7 bases remained unmatched. The CDR3 runs 15 residues.

The chain links TRBV30 to TRBJ1-5, with D tentatively TRBD1 (6 bases). With 2 bases removed from V and 6 bases from J, the gap between germline ends came to 11 bases. Looked up from germline, CDR1 is GTSNPN and CDR2 is SVGIG (reference sequence). CDR3 size: 13 residues. In DNA, the CDR3 is TGTGCCTGGAGTACAGGGTCTCTTCAGCCCCAGCATTTT. This sequence encodes CAWSTGSLQPQHF.

V gene TRBV10-2 combines with J gene TRBJ2-3, with D perhaps TRBD1 (6 bases). From germline, CDR1 is WSHSY and CDR2 SAAADI. The V and J ends lost 3 bases and 4 bases respectively, with 14 bases between them. The CDR3 spans 15 residues. CDR3 sequence reads: CASSDFPQGSDTQYF. The CDR3 DNA follows: TGCGCCAGCAGTGACTTTCCACAGGGCTCAGATACGCAGTATTTT.

The V call is TRBV30, the J call TRBJ1-1; 8 bases are shared with TRBD1. With V trimmed by 4 bases and J by 1 base, 11 bases remained unmatched. This CDR3 has 16 amino acids. In germline, CDR1 is GTSNPN, CDR2 SVGIG (reference sequence). CDR3: CAWTIRTGGSNTEAFF. The CDR3 DNA sequence: TGTGCCTGGACGATCAGAACAGGGGGTTCGAACACTGAAGCTTTCTTT.